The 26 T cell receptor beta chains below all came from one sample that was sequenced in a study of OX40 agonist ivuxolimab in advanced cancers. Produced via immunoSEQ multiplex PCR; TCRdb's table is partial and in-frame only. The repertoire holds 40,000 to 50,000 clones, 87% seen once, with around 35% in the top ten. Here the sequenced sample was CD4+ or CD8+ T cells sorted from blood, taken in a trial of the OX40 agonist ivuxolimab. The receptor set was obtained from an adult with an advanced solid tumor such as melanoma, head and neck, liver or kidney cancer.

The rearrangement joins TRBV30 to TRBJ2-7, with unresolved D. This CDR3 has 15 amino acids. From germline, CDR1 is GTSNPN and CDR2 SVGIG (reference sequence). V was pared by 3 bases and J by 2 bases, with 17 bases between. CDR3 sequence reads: CAWRWASRPPYEQYF. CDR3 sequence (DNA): TGTGCCTGGAGGTGGGCGAGCCGACCCCCCTACGAGCAGTACTTC. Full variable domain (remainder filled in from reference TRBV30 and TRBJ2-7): SQTIHQWPATLVQPVGSPLSLECTVEGTSNPNLYWYRQAAGRGLQLLFYSVGIGQISSEVPQNLSASRPQDRQFILSSKKLLLSDSGFYLCAWRWASRPPYEQYFGPGTRLTVT.

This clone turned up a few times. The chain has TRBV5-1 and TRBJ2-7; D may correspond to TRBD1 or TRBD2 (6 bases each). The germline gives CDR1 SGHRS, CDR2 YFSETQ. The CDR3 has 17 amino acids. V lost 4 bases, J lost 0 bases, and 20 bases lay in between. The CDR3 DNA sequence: TGCGCCAGCAGCCCGAAGTCGTCGGGGGCGGGCTCCTACGAGCAGTACTTC. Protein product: CASSPKSSGAGSYEQYF.

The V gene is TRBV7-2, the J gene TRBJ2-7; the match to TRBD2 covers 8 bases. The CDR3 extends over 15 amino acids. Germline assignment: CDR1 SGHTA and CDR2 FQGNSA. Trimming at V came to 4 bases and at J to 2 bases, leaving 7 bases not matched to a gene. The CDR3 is CASSSSGSWTYEQYF. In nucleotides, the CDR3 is TGTGCCAGCAGCTCCAGCGGGAGTTGGACCTACGAGCAGTACTTC.

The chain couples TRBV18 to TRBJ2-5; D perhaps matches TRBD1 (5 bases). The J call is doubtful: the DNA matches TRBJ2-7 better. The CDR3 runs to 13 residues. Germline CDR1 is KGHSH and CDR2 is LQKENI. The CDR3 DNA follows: TGTGCCAGCTCACCTCAGGGTACCAACGAGCAGTACTTC. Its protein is CASSPQGTNEQYF.

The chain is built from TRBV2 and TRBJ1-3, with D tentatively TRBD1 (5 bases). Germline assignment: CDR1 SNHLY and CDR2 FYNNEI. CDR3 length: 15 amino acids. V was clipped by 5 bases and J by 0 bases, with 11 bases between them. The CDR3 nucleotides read TGTGCCAGCAGTACGGACACTTACTCTGGAAACACCATATATTTT. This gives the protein CASSTDTYSGNTIYF.

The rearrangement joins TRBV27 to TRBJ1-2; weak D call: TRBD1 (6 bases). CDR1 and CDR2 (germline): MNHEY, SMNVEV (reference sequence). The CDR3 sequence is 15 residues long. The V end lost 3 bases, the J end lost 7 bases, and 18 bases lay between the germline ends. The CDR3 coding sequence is TGTGCCAGCAGTTTCCGGACAGACGCACTGGGTGGCTACACCTTC. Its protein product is CASSFRTDALGGYTF.

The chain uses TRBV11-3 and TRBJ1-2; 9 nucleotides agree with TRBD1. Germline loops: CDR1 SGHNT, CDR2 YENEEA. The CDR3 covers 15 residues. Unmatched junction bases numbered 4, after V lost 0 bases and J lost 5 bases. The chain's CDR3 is CASSLDGTGYYGYTF. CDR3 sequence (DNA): TGTGCCAGCAGCTTAGACGGGACAGGGTATTATGGCTACACCTTC.

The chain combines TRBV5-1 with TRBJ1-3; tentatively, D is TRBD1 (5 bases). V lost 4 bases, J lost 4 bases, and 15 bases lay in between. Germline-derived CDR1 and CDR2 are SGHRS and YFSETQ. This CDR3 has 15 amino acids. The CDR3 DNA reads TGCGCCAGCAGCCCGCGGGACGGATGGGGAAACACCATATATTTT. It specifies CASSPRDGWGNTIYF.

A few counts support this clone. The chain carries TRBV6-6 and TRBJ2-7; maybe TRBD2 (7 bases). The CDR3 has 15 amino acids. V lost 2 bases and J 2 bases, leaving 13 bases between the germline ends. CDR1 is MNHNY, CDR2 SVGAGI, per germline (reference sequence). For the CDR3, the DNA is TGTGCCAGCAGTTACGGGGCGGGGGCAGCCTACGAGCAGTACTTC. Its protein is CASSYGAGAAYEQYF.

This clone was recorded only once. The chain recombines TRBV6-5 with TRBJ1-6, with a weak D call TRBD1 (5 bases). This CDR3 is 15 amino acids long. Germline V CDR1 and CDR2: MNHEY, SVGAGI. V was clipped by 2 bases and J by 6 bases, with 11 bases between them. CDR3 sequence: CASSYGGFLNSPLHF. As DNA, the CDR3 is TGTGCCAGCAGTTACGGGGGGTTTCTTAATTCACCCCTCCACTTT.

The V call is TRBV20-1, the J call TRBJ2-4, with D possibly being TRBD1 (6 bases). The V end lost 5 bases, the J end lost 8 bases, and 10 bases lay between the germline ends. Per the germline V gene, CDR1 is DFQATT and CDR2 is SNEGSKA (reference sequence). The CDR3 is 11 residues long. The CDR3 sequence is CSAFRGDIQYF. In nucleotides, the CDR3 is TGCAGTGCTTTCAGGGGAGACATTCAGTACTTC.

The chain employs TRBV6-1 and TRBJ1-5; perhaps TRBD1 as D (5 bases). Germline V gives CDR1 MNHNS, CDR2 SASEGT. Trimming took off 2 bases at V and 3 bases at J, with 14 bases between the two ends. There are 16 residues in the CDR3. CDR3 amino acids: CASSERQWGFNQPQHF. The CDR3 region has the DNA TGTGCCAGCAGTGAACGGCAGTGGGGGTTCAATCAGCCCCAGCATTTT.

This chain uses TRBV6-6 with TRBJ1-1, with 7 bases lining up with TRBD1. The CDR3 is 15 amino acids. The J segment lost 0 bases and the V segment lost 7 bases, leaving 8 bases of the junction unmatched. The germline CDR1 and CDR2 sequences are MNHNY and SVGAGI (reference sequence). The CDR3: CASTGQRGMNTEAFF. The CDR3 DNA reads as TGTGCCAGCACGGGACAGAGGGGCATGAACACTGAAGCTTTCTTT.

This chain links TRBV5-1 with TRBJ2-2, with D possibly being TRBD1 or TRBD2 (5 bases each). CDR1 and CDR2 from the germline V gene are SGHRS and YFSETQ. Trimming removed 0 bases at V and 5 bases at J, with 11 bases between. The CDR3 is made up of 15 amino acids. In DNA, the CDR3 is TGCGCCAGCAGCTTGGGGCAGGGACCTACCGGGGAGCTGTTTTTT. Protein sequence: CASSLGQGPTGELFF.

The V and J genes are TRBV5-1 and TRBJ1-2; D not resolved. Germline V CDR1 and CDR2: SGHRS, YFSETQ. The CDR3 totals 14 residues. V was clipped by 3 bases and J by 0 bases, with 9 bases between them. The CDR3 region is CASSSQVSNYGYTF. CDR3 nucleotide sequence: TGCGCCAGCAGCTCCCAGGTCTCTAACTATGGCTACACCTTC.

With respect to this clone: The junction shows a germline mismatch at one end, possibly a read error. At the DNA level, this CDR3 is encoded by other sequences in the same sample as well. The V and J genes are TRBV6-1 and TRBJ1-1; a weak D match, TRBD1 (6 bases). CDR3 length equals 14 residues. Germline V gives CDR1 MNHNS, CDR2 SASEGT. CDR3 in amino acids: CASTWGPSNTEAFF. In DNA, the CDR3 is TGTGCCAGCACATGGGGGCCTAGCAACACCGAAGCTTTCTTT.

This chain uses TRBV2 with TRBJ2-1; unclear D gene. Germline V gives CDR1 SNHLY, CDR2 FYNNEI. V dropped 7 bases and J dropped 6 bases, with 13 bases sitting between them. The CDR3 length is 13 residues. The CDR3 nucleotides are TGTGCCAGCACTGGGGTAGAAGGCAATGAGCAGTTCTTC. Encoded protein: CASTGVEGNEQFF.

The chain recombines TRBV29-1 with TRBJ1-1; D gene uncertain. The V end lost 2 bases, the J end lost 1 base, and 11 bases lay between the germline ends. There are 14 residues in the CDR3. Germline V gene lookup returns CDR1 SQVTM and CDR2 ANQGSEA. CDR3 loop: CSVEPGPGNTEAFF. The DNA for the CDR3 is TGCAGCGTTGAACCCGGGCCTGGGAACACTGAAGCTTTCTTT.

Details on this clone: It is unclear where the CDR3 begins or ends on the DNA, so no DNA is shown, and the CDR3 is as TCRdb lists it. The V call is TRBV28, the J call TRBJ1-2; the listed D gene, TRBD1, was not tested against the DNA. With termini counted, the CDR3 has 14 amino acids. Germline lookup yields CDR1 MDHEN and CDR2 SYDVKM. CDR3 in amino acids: CASSSSDRNYGYTF.

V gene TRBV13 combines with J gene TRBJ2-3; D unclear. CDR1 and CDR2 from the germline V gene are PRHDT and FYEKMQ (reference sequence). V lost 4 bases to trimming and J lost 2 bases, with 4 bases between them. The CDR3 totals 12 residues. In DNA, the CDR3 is TGTGCCAGCAGCTACTACACAGATACGCAGTATTTT. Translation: CASSYYTDTQYF. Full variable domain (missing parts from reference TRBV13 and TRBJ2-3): AAGVIQSPRHLIKEKRETATLKCYPIPRHDTVYWYQQGPGQDPQFLISFYEKMQSDKGSIPDRFSAQQFSDYHSELNMSSLELGDSALYFCASSYYTDTQYFGPGTRLTVL.

The CDR3 spells CASRGLAGGLYEQYF. The CDR3 DNA reads as TGTGCCAGCAGGGGACTAGCGGGGGGGCTCTACGAGCAGTACTTC. The V gene is TRBV28, the J gene TRBJ2-7; TRBD2 matches at 16 bases. The CDR3 sequence is 15 residues long. Trimming removed 6 bases from V and 3 bases from J; junction bases left unmatched: 2. Per germline, CDR1 MDHEN and CDR2 SYDVKM.

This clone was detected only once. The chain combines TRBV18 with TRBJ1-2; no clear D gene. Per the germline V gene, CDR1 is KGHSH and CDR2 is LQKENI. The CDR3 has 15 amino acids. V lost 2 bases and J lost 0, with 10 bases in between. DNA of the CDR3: TGTGCCAGCTCACCAGGAGGTCAGACTAACTATGGCTACACCTTC. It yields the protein CASSPGGQTNYGYTF.

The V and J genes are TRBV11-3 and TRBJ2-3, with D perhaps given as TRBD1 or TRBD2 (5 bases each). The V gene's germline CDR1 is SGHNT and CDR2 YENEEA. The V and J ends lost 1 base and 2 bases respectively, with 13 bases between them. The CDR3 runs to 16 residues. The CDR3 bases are TGTGCCAGCAGCTTAGGGGACGGCCTATACACAGATACGCAGTATTTT. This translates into CASSLGDGLYTDTQYF.

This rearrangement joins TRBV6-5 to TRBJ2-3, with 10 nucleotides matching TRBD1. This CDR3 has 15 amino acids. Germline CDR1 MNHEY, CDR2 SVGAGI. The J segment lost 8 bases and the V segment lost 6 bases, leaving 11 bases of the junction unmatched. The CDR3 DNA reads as TGTGCCAGCAGCCCCCCCGGACAGGGGGAGTCTACGCAGTATTTT. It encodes CASSPPGQGESTQYF.

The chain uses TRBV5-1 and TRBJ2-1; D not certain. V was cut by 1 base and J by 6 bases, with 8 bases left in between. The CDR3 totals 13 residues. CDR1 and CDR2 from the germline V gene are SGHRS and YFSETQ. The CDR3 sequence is CASSLNSPNEQFF. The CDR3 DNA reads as TGCGCCAGCAGCTTGAATAGCCCCAATGAGCAGTTCTTC.

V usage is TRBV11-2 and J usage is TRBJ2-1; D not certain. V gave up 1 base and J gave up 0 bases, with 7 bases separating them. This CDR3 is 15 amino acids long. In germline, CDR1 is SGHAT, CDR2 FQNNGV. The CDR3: CASSLARSSYNEQFF. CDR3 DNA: TGTGCCAGCAGCTTAGCGCGGTCCTCCTACAATGAGCAGTTCTTC.